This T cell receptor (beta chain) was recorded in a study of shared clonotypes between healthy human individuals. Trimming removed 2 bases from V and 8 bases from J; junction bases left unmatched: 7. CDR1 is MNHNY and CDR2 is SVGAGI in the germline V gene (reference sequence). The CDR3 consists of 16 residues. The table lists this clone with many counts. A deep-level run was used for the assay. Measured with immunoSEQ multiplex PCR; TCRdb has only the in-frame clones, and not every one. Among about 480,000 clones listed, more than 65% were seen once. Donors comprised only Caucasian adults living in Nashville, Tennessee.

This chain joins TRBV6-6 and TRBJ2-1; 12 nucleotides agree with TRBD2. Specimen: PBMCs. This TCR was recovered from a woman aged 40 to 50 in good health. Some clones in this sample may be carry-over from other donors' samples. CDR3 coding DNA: TGTGCCAGCAGTTACCCTAGCGGGAGGGCCAGAGATGAGCAGTTCTTC. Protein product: CASSYPSGRARDEQFF.